This entry describes one TCR beta chain. Original methodology: Estimation of nucleated cell counts relied on the amplification of reference gene primers. Here immunoSEQ multiplex PCR was the method, and the copy in TCRdb shows in-frame clones only, minus some. Clone size and V and J calls were adopted from that table, with D and trimming inferred from the DNA. The sample yields about 230,000 clones, around four fifths seen once. The CDR3 is 14 residues long. The V gene end was trimmed by 5 bases and the J gene end by 14 bases; junction bases not matched to a gene: 13. Germline CDR1 GTSNPN, CDR2 SVGIG (reference sequence). The data originate from a study of blood T cell repertoires in COVID-19. Study at large: From the United States, Italy and Spain came samples of acute and convalescent COVID-19. T cells, B-cell-depleted T cells, or PBMCs supplied cDNA or gDNA.

Sequenced input: peripheral blood. The chain joins TRBV30 to TRBJ1-6; 9 bases agree with TRBD1. The sequence came from a man aged 35 to 55 with active or convalescent COVID-19. Written as DNA, the CDR3 is TGTGCCTGGGGGCCGGGACAGGGACTAAATGCCCTCCACTTT. Translation: CAWGPGQGLNALHF.